This paragraph reports one T cell receptor (beta chain). This record comes from a study of blood T cell repertoires in COVID-19. Profiled with immunoSEQ multiplex PCR; TCRdb holds only in-frame clones, not every one. The sample gives 100,000 to 150,000 clones, roughly 88% of which show up once; roughly 8% is in the top ten. The V end lost 2 bases, the J end lost 0 bases, and 11 bases lay between the germline ends. Germline V lookup: CDR1 LNHDA, CDR2 SQIVND (reference sequence). The CDR3 contains 16 residues. Sequencing was carried out using peripheral blood. This TCR was recovered from a man in his fifties or sixties with acute or convalescent COVID-19. V is TRBV19 and J is TRBJ1-5; tentative D call: TRBD1 (6 bases). The CDR3 region has the DNA TGTGCCAGTAGTATAAGGACAGACTATAGCAATCAGCCCCAGCATTTT. It is translated as CASSIRTDYSNQPQHF.